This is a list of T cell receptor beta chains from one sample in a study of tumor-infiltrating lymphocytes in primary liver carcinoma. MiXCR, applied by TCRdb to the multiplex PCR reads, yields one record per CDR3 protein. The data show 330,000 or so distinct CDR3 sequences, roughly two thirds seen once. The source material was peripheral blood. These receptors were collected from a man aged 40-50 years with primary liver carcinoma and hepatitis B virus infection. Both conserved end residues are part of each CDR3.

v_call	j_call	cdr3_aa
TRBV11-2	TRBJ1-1	CASSSGGPYTEAFF
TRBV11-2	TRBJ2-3	CASSASGRAIDTQYF
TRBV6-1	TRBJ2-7	CASSDPRGGSHEQYF
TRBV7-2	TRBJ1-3	CASRSRVSDTIYF
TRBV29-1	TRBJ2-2	CSVVETTGELFF
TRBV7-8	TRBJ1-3	CASSLFIPQGRTWAGNTIYF
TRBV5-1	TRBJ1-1	CTSSKDRGNTEAFF
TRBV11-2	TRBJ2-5	CASSWRTGNSQETQYF
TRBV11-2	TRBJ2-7	CSSSEGLAPTFDEQYF
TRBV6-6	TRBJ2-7	CASSYLDRAHKQYF
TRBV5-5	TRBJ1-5	CAGSLEGTGIAPQHF
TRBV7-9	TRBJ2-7	CASRQGNSCEQYF
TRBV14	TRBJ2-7	CASGHRREGLYEQYF
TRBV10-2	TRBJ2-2	CASSEAGLNTGELFF
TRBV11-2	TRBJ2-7	CVSSLSVGISYEQHF
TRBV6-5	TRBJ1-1	CASGRTGLPLDTEAFF
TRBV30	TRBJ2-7	CAWSVFRLEQYF
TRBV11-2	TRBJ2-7	CASSLKGHEQYF
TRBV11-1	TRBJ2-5	CASSPPLAGKETQYF
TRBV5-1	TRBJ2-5	CASSLAGLAGEETQYF
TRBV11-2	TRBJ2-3	CASSLEAADTQYF
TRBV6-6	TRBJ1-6	CASSYSVGRGENSPLHF
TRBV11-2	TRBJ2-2	CASSLGSRELFF
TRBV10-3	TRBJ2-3	CAISERTGASTDTQYF
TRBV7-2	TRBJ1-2	CASSFGDIGYTF
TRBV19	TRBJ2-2	CASAPIVANTGELFF
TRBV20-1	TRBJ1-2	CSAMGQANVYTF
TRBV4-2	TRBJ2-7	CASSQVAASGYYEQYF
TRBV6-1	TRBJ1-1	CASRITTVGALF
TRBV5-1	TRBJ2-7	CASSMLGDYEQYF
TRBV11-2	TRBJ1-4	CASSSRQGAAINEKLFF
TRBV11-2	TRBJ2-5	CASILGTGSQEIQYF
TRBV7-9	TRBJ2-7	CASVRAGYEQYF
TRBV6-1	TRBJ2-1	CASSENGISYNEQFF
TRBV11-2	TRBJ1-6	CASSPRLDNSPLHF
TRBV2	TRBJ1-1	CASIRTGTNTEAFF
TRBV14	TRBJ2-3	CASSQSVSGRLKGTQYF
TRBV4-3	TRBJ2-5	CASSRDFGTQYF
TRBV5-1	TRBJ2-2	CASTTGRAFGTGELLF
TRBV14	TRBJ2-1	CGSNQVAGLYNEQFF
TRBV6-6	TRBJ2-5	CASGHTQTQYF